This T cell receptor beta chain was sequenced in a study of T-cell memory formation after mild COVID-19. Across the study: Each donor largely had its own TCR clusters. Findings of the study overall: Mostly located in CM and EM were contracting CD4+ clones, with contracting CD8+ clones located in EMRA. What remained unconfirmed was the SARS-CoV-2 specificity of second-wave clones peaking on day 37. Day 15 to 85 contracting clones showed balanced CD4/CD8; later expanders leaned CD4+.

On this clonotype: The antigen is undetermined.

The CDR3 runs to 14 residues. V was pared by 7 bases and J by 3 bases, with 10 bases of the junction left unmatched. CDR1 and CDR2 from the germline V gene are SGHRS and YFSETQ. TCRdb reprocessed the 5' RACE reads via MiXCR and lists one record per CDR3 protein. This table has roughly 130,000 distinct CDR3 sequences, 16% appearing once. The chain has TRBV5-1 and TRBJ2-7; 7 positions match TRBD1. The sequenced material came from PBMCs or a T cell subset sorted from them (not recorded which). This sequence originates from an adult woman who had mild COVID-19 (a few samples of this study predate the infection). Cell type and time point are not known. CDR3 sequence: CASGVYQGVYEQYF. In DNA form, the CDR3 reads TGCGCCAGCGGGGTCTATCAGGGGGTCTACGAGCAGTACTTC. Filled out from reference TRBV5-1 and TRBJ2-7, the complete variable domain reads KAGVTQTPRYLIKTRGQQVTLSCSPISGHRSVSWYQQTPGQGLQFLFEYFSETQRNKGNFPGRFSGRQFSNSRSEMNVSTLELGDSALYLCASGVYQGVYEQYFGPGTRLTVT.